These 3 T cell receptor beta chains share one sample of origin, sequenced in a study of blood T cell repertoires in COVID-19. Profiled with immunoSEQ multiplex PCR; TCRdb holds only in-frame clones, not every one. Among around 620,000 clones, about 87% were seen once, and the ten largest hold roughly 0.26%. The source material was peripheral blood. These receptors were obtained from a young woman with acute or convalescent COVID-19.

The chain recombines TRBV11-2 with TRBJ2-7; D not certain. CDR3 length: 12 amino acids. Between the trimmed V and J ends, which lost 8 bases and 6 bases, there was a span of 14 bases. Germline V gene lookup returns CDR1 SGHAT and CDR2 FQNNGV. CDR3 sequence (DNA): TGTGCCAGCCGCTACATGTCCCGCGAGCAGTACTTC. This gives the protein CASRYMSREQYF.

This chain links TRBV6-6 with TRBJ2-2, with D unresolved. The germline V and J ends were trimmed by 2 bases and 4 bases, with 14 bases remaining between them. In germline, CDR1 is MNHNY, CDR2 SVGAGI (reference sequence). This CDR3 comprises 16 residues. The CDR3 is CASSYLAPKSTGELFF. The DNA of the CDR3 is TGTGCCAGCAGTTACCTCGCTCCCAAGAGCACCGGGGAGCTGTTTTTT.

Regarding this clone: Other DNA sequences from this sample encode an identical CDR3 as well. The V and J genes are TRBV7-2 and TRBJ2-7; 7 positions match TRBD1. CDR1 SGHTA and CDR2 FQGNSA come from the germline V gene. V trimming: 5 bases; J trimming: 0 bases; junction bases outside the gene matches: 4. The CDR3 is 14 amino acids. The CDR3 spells CASSLRQGSYEQYF. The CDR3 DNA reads TGTGCCAGCAGCCTACGACAGGGCTCCTACGAGCAGTACTTC.